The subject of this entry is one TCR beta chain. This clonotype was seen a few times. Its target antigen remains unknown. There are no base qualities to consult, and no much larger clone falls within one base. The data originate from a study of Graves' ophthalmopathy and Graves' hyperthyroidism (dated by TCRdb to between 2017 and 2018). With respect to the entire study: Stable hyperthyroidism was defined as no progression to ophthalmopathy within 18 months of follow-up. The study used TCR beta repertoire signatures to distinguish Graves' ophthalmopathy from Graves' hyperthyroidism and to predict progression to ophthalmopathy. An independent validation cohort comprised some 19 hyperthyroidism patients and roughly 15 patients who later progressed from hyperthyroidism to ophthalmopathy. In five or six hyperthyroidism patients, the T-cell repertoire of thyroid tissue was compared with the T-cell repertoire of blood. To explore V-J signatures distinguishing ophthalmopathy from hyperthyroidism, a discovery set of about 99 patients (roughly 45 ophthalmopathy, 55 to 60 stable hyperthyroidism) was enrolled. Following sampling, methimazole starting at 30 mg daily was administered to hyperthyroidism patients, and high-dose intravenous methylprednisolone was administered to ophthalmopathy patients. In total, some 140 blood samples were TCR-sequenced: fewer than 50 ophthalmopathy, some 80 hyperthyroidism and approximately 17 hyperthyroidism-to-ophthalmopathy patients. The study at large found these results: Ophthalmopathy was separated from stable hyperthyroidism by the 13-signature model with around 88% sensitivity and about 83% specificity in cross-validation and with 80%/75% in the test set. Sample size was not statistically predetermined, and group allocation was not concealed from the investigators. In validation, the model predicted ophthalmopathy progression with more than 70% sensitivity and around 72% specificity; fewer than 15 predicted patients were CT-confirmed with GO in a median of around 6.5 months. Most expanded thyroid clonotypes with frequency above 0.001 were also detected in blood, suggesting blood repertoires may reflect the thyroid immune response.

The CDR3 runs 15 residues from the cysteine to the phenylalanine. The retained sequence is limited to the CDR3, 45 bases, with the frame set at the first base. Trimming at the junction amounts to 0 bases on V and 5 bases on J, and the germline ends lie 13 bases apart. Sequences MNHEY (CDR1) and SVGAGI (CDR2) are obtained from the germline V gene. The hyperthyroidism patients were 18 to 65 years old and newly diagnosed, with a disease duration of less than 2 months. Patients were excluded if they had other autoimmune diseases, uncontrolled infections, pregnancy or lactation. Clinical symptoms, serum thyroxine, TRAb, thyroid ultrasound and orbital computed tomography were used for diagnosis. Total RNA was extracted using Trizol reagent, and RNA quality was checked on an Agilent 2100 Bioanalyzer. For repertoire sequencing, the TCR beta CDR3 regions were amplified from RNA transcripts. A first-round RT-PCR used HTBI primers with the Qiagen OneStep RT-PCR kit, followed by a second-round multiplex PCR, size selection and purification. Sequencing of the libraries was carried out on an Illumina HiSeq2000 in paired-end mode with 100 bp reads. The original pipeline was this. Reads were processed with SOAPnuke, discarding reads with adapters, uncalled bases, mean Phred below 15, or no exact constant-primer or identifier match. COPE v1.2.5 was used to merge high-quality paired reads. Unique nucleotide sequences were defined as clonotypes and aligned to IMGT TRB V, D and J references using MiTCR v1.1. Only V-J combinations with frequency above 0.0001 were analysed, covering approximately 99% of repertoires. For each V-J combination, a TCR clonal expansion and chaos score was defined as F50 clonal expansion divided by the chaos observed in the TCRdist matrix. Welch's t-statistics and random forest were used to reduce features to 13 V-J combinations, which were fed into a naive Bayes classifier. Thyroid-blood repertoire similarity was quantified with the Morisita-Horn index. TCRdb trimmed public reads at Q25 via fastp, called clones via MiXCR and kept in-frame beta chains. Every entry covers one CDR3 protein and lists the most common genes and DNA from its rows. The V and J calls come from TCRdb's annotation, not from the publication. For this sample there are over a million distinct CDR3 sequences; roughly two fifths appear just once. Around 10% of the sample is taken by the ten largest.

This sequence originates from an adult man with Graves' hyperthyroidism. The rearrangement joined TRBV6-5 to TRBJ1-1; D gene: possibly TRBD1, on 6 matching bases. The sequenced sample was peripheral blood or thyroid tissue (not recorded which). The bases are TGTGCCAGCAGTTACTCTGGGGGGGCCGGGACTGAAGCTTTCTTT. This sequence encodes CASSYSGGAGTEAFF.